Each of the 2 T cell receptor beta chains below was sequenced from the same sample in a study of shared clonotypes between healthy human individuals. The method was immunoSEQ multiplex PCR; TCRdb's version includes in-frame clones alone and lacks a portion of them. The table shows about 480,000 clones, with about 80% occurring only once. What was sequenced was PBMCs. Source of these receptors: a woman aged 40 to 50 in good health. Some clones in this sample may be carry-over from other donors' samples.

This clone has ten or more counts. This chain connects TRBV11-2 to TRBJ1-2; 10 nucleotides align to TRBD1. Germline CDR1 is SGHAT and CDR2 is FQNNGV. CDR3 size: 15 residues. Trimming removed 5 bases from V and 5 bases from J; junction bases left unmatched: 8. The CDR3 loop is CASSPRTGGRYGYTF. The CDR3 coding sequence is TGTGCCAGCAGCCCTCGGACAGGGGGGAGGTATGGCTACACCTTC.

The rearrangement links TRBV6-6 to TRBJ2-1; D perhaps matches TRBD2 (5 bases). The germline V and J ends were trimmed by 0 bases and 8 bases, with 8 bases remaining between them. Germline values: CDR1 MNHNY, CDR2 SVGAGI (reference sequence). The CDR3 length is 13 residues. The CDR3 region is CASSYSLEDEQFF. For the CDR3, the DNA is TGTGCCAGCAGTTACTCTTTGGAGGATGAGCAGTTCTTC.